The rows below give T cell receptor beta chains drawn from one sample of a study of blood T cell repertoires in COVID-19. The assay was immunoSEQ multiplex PCR, and TCRdb's table has in-frame clones only and misses some. The sample gives around 170,000 clones, less than 90% of which show up once; roughly 14% is in the top ten. Sequencing was carried out using peripheral blood. Receptors originate from a man aged 18 to 29 with active or convalescent COVID-19. The CDR3 runs from the conserved cysteine through the conserved F or W. The order of the fields is V gene, J gene, clone size, D gene, CDR3 protein, CDR3 DNA. The D gene is left open where the match is weak. A clone size is listed for some rows: how often the clone was seen (once, few, many), or a class if it is expanded.

>TRBV7-2|TRBJ2-1|NA|NA
CASSLPYPSNEQFF
TGTGCCAGCAGCTTACCCTACCCGAGCAATGAGCAGTTCTTC
>TRBV6-5|TRBJ1-3|NA|NA
CASSPEKSSGNTIYF
TGTGCCAGCAGTCCCGAGAAGAGCTCTGGAAACACCATATATTTT
>TRBV25-1|TRBJ1-5|NA|TRBD1
CASSKGQGAEPQHF
TGTGCCAGCAGTAAGGGACAGGGGGCTGAGCCCCAGCATTTT
>TRBV5-1|TRBJ1-4|NA|NA
CASSLYQGSNEKLFF
TGCGCCAGCAGCTTATATCAGGGTTCTAATGAAAAACTGTTTTTT
>TRBV5-1|TRBJ2-7|NA|TRBD2
CASSSGLAGENEQYF
TGCGCCAGCAGCTCTGGACTAGCGGGGGAGAACGAGCAGTACTTC
>TRBV27|TRBJ1-6|once|NA
CASSLGGGQNSPLHF
TGTGCCAGCAGTTTAGGAGGAGGGCAAAATTCACCCCTCCACTTT
>TRBV9|TRBJ1-5|NA|NA
CASSALPDQPQHF
TGTGCCAGCAGCGCCCTACCCGATCAGCCCCAGCATTTT
>TRBV5-1|TRBJ2-1|NA|NA
CASSFLGSSYNEQFF
TGCGCCAGCAGCTTCTTAGGGAGCTCCTACAATGAGCAGTTCTTC
>TRBV12-3/TRBV12-4|TRBJ1-2|NA|NA
CASSFRTGYGYTF
TGTGCCAGCAGTTTCCGAACAGGCTACGGCTACACCTTC
>TRBV4-1|TRBJ2-3|once|TRBD2
CASSPRTSGSLGTQYF
TGCGCCAGCAGCCCTCGGACTAGCGGGAGCCTCGGTACGCAGTATTTT
>TRBV19|TRBJ2-5|NA|TRBD1
CASSISRDRETQYF
TGTGCCAGTAGTATATCCAGGGACAGGGAGACCCAGTACTTC
>TRBV6-1|TRBJ1-2|NA|TRBD1
CASSERRGQGDYGYTF
TGTGCCAGCAGTGAAAGGCGGGGACAGGGGGATTATGGCTACACCTTC
>TRBV5-5|TRBJ2-7|NA|NA
CASSLAVGWVYEQYF
TGTGCCAGCAGCTTGGCCGTCGGGTGGGTTTACGAGCAGTACTTC
>TRBV28|TRBJ2-2|NA|NA
CASSRGLSNTGELFF
TGTGCCAGCAGCCGGGGACTGTCGAACACCGGGGAGCTGTTTTTT
>TRBV6-1|TRBJ1-2|NA|NA
CASSEYSGGNYGYTF
TGTGCCAGCAGTGAATATTCGGGGGGGAACTATGGCTACACCTTC
>TRBV11-2|TRBJ2-3|NA|NA
CASSYVQSGGTDTQYF
TGTGCCAGCAGCTACGTTCAATCAGGGGGCACAGATACGCAGTATTTT
>TRBV28|TRBJ2-3|NA|NA
CASSLSGAASTDTQYF
TGTGCCAGCAGTTTAAGTGGAGCGGCGAGCACAGATACGCAGTATTTT
>TRBV18|TRBJ2-3|NA|TRBD1
CASSPSRGHSDTQYF
TGTGCCAGCTCACCATCGAGGGGGCACTCAGATACGCAGTATTTT
>TRBV6-5|TRBJ1-2|NA|NA
CASIGGNYGYTF
TGTGCCAGCATCGGCGGGAACTATGGCTACACCTTC
>TRBV3-1/TRBV3-2|TRBJ2-3|NA|NA
CASSQFLSGGTDTQYF
TGTGCCAGCAGCCAATTCCTTTCGGGGGGCACAGATACGCAGTATTTT
>TRBV7-2|TRBJ1-1|NA|NA
CASSAILGVTEAFF
TGTGCCAGCAGCGCCATCTTAGGGGTGACTGAAGCTTTCTTT
>TRBV7-7|TRBJ2-3|NA|NA
CASSSSVLGTDTQYF
TGTGCTAGCAGCTCTAGCGTCTTGGGGACAGATACGCAGTATTTT
>TRBV7-7|TRBJ2-1|NA|NA
CASSSSSGSYNEQFF
TGTGCTAGCAGCTCGTCTTCAGGCTCCTACAATGAGCAGTTCTTC
>TRBV4-1|TRBJ1-2|NA|TRBD1
CASSQDLGQGQRHYYGYTF
TGCGCCAGCAGCCAAGACCTGGGGCAGGGACAGCGGCACTACTATGGCTACACCTTC
>TRBV7-9|TRBJ2-1|NA|NA
CASSPGEINEQFF
TGTGCCAGCAGCCCGGGAGAAATCAATGAGCAGTTCTTC
>TRBV18|TRBJ2-7|NA|NA
CASSKDRGKYEQYF
TGTGCCAGCTCAAAGGACAGAGGGAAGTACGAGCAGTACTTC
>TRBV15|TRBJ2-7|NA|TRBD1
CATSGIHGGTGGPYEQYF
TGTGCCACCAGCGGAATACATGGCGGGACAGGGGGTCCCTACGAGCAGTACTTC
>TRBV7-8|TRBJ2-7|NA|TRBD1
CASSRTGYEQYF
TGTGCCAGCAGCCGGACAGGCTACGAGCAGTACTTC
>TRBV27|TRBJ1-5|few|NA
CASSLRKDRVSNQPQHF
TGTGCCAGCAGCCTAAGGAAGGACAGAGTGAGCAATCAGCCCCAGCATTTT
>TRBV28|TRBJ1-2|NA|NA
CASNIGVYGYTF
TGTGCCAGCAATATTGGAGTTTATGGCTACACCTTC
>TRBV6-2/TRBV6-3|TRBJ2-2|NA|TRBD2
CASSYGTSGGTGELFF
TGTGCCAGCAGTTACGGGACTAGCGGGGGCACCGGGGAGCTGTTTTTT
>TRBV7-2|TRBJ2-3|NA|NA
CASSLRQAADTQYF
TGTGCCAGCAGCCTCCGACAGGCGGCAGATACGCAGTATTTT
>TRBV5-1|TRBJ2-3|once|NA
CASMMIGGAADTQYF
TGCGCCAGCATGATGATTGGGGGGGCCGCAGATACGCAGTATTTT
>TRBV28|TRBJ2-1|NA|NA
CASSFRMGGQFF
TGTGCCAGCAGTTTCCGAATGGGAGGGCAGTTCTTC
>TRBV3-1/TRBV3-2|TRBJ1-1|NA|TRBD1
CASSQVLGQGYKEAFF
TGTGCCAGCAGCCAAGTGCTTGGACAGGGATACAAAGAAGCTTTCTTT
>TRBV10-1|TRBJ2-1|NA|TRBD2
CASTSGTPGTYEQFF
TGCGCCAGCACTAGCGGGACTCCTGGTACATATGAGCAGTTCTTC
>TRBV12-3/TRBV12-4|TRBJ1-2|NA|NA
CASSLTDYGYTF
TGTGCCAGCAGTTTAACAGACTATGGCTACACCTTC
>TRBV7-9|TRBJ2-1|NA|TRBD2
CASSPSSVAGGKDNEQFF
TGTGCCAGCAGCCCGTCTAGTGTGGCGGGAGGAAAGGACAATGAGCAGTTCTTC
>TRBV5-5|TRBJ1-2|NA|NA
CASSLLGESGGYTF
TGTGCCAGCAGCTTACTTGGGGAGTCAGGTGGCTACACCTTC
>TRBV7-9|TRBJ1-4|NA|TRBD1
CASSLEFGTGLNEKLFF
TGTGCCAGCAGCCTAGAGTTCGGGACAGGATTAAATGAAAAACTGTTTTTT
>TRBV4-1|TRBJ1-2|NA|NA
CASSPHRGGYGYTF
TGCGCCAGCAGCCCGCACCGAGGAGGATATGGCTACACCTTC
>TRBV19|TRBJ2-2|NA|NA
CASSIRANTGELFF
TGTGCCAGTAGTATTCGAGCGAACACCGGGGAGCTGTTTTTT
>TRBV5-4|TRBJ1-6|NA|TRBD1
CASSRPGQGAMPLHF
TGTGCCAGCAGCCGACCGGGACAGGGGGCTATGCCCCTCCACTTT
>TRBV13|TRBJ2-3|NA|TRBD2
CASSSPLTSSTDTQYF
TGTGCCAGCAGCTCGCCTTTGACTAGCAGCACAGATACGCAGTATTTT
>TRBV5-6|TRBJ2-7|many|TRBD1
CASSLKTGRHEQYF
TGTGCCAGCAGCTTGAAGACAGGGAGACACGAGCAGTACTTC
>TRBV11-2|TRBJ2-1|NA|TRBD2
CASSLTSGGEQFF
TGTGCCAGCAGCTTAACTAGCGGGGGGGAACAGTTCTTC
>TRBV3-1/TRBV3-2|TRBJ1-5|NA|TRBD1
CASSPRQGGRPQHF
TGTGCCAGCAGCCCCAGACAGGGCGGGCGGCCCCAGCATTTT
>TRBV19|TRBJ1-3|many|TRBD1
CASRRTGSGNTIYF
TGTGCCAGTAGAAGGACAGGCTCTGGAAACACCATATATTTT
>TRBV30|TRBJ2-7|NA|NA
CAWTDSYEQYF
TGTGCCTGGACAGACAGCTACGAGCAGTACTTC
>TRBV14|TRBJ1-2|NA|NA
CASSQDWAGNYGYTF
TGTGCCAGCAGCCAAGATTGGGCAGGGAACTATGGCTACACCTTC
>TRBV10-2|TRBJ1-1|NA|NA
CASSESKGDTEAFF
TGCGCCAGCAGTGAGTCGAAGGGGGACACTGAAGCTTTCTTT
>TRBV6-5|TRBJ2-7|few|TRBD1
CASSYHRGHYYEQYF
TGTGCCAGCAGTTACCACAGGGGGCATTACTACGAGCAGTACTTC
>TRBV5-8|TRBJ2-5|NA|TRBD1
CASSWDREETQYF
TGTGCCAGCAGCTGGGACAGGGAAGAGACCCAGTACTTC